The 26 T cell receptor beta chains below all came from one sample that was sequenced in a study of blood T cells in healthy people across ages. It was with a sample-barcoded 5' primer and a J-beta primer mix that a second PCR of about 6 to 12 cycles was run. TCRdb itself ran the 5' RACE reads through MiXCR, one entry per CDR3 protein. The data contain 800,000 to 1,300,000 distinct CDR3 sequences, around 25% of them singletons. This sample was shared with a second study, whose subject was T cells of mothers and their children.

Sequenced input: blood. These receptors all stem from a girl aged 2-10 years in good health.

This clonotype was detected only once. CDR3 in amino acids: CASSSSGTGRNTIYF. DNA for the CDR3: TGTGCCAGCAGCTCCTCCGGGACAGGACGAAACACCATATATTTT. The chain combines TRBV6-5 with TRBJ1-3, with 8 bases fitting TRBD1. In germline, CDR1 is MNHEY, CDR2 SVGAGI. Germline trimming cut 6 bases from V and 5 bases from J; bases unmatched to any gene: 9. The CDR3 consists of 15 residues.

The CDR3 DNA reads as TGTGCCAGCAGCACGGGGGACGTGCCGACCGGGACCCAGTACTTC. Encoded protein: CASSTGDVPTGTQYF. J is TRBJ2-5 and V is TRBV7-9, with D possibly being TRBD2 (6 bases). The CDR3 loop spans 15 amino acids. Per germline, CDR1 SEHNR and CDR2 FQNEAQ (reference sequence). The ends were cut back, 5 bases at V and 7 bases at J, with 20 bases in the middle.

CDR3 in amino acids: CSVVETYNQPQHF. The CDR3 coding sequence is TGCAGCGTTGTCGAGACTTACAATCAGCCCCAGCATTTT. The chain employs TRBV29-1 and TRBJ1-5; no reliable D call. Germline CDR1 reads SQVTM; CDR2 reads ANQGSEA. This CDR3 comprises 13 residues. V was clipped by 4 bases and J by 3 bases, with 10 bases between them.

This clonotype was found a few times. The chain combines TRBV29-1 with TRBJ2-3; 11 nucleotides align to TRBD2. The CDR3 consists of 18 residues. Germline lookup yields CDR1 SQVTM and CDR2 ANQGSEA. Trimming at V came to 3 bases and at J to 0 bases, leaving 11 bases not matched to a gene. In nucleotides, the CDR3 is TGCAGCGTTGAGCTTCGGTTAGGACTAGCGGGCAGCACAGATACGCAGTATTTT. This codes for CSVELRLGLAGSTDTQYF.

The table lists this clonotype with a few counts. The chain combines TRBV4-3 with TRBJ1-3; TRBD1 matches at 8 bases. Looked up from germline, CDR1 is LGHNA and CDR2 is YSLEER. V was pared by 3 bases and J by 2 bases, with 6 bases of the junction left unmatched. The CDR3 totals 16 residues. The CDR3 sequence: CASSQDPGGPGNTIYF. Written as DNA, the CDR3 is TGCGCCAGCAGCCAGGACCCAGGGGGCCCTGGAAACACCATATATTTT.

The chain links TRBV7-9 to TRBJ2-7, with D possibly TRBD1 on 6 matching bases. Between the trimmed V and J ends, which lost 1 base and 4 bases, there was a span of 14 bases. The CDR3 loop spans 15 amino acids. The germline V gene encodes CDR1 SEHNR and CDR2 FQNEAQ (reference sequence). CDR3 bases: TGTGCCAGCAGCTTAGAAGGGGGAGAGGGGTACGAGCAGTACTTC. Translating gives CASSLEGGEGYEQYF.

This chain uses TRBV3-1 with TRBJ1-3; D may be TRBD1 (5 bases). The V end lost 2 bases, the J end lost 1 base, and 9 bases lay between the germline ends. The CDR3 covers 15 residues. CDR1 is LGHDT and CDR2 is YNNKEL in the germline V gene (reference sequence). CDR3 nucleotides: TGTGCCAGCAGCCAAAGGACACTGTCTGGAAACACCATATATTTT. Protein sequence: CASSQRTLSGNTIYF.

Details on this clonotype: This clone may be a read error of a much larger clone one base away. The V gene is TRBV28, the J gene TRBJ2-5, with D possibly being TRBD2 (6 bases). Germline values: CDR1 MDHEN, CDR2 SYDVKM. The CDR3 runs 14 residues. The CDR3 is CAGSLWGDGETQYF. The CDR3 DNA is TGTGCCGGCAGTTTATGGGGGGACGGGGAGACCCAGTACTTC.

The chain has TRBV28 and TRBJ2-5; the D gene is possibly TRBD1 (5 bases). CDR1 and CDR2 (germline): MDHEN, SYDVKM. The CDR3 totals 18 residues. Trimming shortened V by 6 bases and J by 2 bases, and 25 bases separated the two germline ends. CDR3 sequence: CASSPTYSTDGAQETQYF. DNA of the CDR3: TGTGCCAGCAGCCCCACATACTCAACGGATGGGGCACAAGAGACCCAGTACTTC.

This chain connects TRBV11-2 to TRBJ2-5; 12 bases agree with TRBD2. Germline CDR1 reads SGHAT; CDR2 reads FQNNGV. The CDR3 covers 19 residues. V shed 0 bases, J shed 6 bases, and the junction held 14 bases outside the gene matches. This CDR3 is CASSLDRGTSGQYRKTQYF. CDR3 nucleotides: TGTGCCAGCAGCTTAGATAGGGGGACTAGCGGGCAGTACAGGAAGACCCAGTACTTC. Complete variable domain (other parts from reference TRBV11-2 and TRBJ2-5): EAGVAQSPRYKIIEKRQSVAFWCNPISGHATLYWYQQILGQGPKLLIQFQNNGVVDDSQLPKDRFSAERLKGVDSTLKIQPAKLEDSAVYLCASSLDRGTSGQYRKTQYFGPGTRLLVL.

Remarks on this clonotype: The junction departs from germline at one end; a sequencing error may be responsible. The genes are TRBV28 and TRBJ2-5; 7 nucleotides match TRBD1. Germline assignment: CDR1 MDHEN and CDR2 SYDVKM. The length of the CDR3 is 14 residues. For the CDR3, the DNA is TGTGCCGGCAGCCCCGGACAGGTTCAAGAGACCCAGTACTTC. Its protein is CAGSPGQVQETQYF. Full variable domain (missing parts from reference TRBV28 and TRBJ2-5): DVKVTQSSRYLVKRTGEKVFLECVQDMDHENMFWYRQDPGLGLRLIYFSYDVKMKEKGDIPEGYSVSREKKERFSLILESASTNQTSMYLCAGSPGQVQETQYFGPGTRLLVL.

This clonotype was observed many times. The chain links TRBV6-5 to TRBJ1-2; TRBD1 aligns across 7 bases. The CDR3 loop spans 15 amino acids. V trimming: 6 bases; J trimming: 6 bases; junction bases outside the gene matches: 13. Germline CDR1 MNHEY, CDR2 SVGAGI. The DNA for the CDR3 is TGTGCCAGCAGCCGGAACCCTGACAGGGTGGATGGCTACACCTTC. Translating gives CASSRNPDRVDGYTF.

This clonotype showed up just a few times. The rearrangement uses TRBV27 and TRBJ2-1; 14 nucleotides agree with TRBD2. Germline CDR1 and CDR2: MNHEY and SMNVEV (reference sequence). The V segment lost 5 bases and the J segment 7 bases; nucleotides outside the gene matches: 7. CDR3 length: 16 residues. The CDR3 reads CASSLRGLAGDNEQFF. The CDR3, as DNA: TGTGCCAGCAGTCTAAGGGGACTAGCGGGAGATAATGAGCAGTTCTTC.

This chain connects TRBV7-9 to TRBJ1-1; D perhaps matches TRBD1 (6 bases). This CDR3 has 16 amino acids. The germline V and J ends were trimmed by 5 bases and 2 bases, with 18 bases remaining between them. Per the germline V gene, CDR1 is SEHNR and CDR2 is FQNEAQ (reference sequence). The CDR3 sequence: CASSQQNRALNTEAFF. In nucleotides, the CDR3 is TGTGCCAGCAGCCAACAAAACAGGGCGCTTAACACTGAAGCTTTCTTT.

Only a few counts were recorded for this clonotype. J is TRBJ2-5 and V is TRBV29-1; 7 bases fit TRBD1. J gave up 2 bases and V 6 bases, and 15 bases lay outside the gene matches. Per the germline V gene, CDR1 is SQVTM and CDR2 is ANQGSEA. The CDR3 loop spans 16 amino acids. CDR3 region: CSVDRTDLSFQETQYF. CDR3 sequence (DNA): TGCAGCGTGGACAGGACAGACCTCTCATTTCAAGAGACCCAGTACTTC.

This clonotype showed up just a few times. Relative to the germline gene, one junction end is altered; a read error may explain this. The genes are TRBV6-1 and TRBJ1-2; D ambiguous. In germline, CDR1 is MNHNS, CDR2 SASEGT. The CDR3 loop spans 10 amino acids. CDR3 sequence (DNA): TGCGCCAGCAAAATGCATGGCTACACCTTC. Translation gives CASKMHGYTF.

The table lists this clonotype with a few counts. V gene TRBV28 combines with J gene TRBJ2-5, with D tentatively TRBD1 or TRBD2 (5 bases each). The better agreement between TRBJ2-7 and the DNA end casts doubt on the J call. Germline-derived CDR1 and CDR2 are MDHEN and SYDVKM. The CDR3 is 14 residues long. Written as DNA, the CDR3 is TGTGCCAGCAGTCCCGTCGGGACCCCCTACGAGCAGTACTTC. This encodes CASSPVGTPYEQYF.

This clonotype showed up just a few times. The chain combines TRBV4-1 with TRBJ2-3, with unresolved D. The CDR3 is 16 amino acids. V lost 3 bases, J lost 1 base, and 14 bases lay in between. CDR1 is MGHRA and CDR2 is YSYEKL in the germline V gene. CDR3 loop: CASSQGSSYGTDTQYF. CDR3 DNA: TGCGCCAGCAGCCAGGGGTCCAGTTACGGCACAGATACGCAGTATTTT.

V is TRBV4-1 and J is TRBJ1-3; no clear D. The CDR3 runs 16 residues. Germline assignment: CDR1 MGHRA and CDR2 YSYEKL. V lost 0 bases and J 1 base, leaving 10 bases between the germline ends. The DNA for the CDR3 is TGCGCCAGCAGCCAAGAAGCTTTCACATCTGGAAACACCATATATTTT. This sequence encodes CASSQEAFTSGNTIYF.

The CDR3: CSVIAGGYQDEQYF. In DNA form, the CDR3 reads TGCAGCGTCATAGCGGGAGGGTATCAGGACGAGCAGTACTTC. The rearrangement uses TRBV29-1 and TRBJ2-5, with TRBD2 identical over 11 bases. The end of the DNA aligns better with TRBJ2-7, so the J call may be wrong. Germline loops: CDR1 SQVTM, CDR2 ANQGSEA. The CDR3 is 14 amino acids.

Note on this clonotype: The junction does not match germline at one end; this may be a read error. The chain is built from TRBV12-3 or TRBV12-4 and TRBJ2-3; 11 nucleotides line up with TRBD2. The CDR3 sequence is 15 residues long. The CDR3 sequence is CASRLAGGRTDTQYF. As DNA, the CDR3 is TGTGCCAGCAGATTAGCGGGAGGGAGAACAGATACGCAATATTTT.

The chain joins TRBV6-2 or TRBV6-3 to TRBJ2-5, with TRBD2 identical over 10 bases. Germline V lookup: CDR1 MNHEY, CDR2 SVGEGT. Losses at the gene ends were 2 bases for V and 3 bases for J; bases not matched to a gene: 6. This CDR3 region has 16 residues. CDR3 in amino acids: CASSYTSGGAEETQYF. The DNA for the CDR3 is TGTGCCAGCAGTTACACCAGCGGGGGGGCCGAAGAGACCCAGTACTTC.

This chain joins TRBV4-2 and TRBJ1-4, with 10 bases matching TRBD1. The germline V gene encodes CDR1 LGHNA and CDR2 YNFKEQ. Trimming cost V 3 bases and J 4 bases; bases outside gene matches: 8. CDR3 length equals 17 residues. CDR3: CASSHGGQGPDNEKLFF. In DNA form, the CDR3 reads TGTGCCAGCAGCCATGGGGGACAGGGGCCCGATAATGAAAAACTGTTTTTT.

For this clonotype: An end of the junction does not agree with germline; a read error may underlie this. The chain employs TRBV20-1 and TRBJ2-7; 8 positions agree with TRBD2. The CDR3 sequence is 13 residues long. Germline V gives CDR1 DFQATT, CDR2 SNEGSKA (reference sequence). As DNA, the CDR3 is TGCAGTGTCAGCGGGAGAAATGCCTACGACCAGTACTTC. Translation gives CSVSGRNAYDQYF.

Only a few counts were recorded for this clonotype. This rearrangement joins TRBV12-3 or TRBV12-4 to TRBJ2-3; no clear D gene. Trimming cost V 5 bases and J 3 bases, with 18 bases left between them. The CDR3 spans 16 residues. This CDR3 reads CASSPTGTGRTDTQYF. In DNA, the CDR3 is TGTGCCAGCAGTCCCACCGGAACTGGGCGTACAGATACGCAGTATTTT.

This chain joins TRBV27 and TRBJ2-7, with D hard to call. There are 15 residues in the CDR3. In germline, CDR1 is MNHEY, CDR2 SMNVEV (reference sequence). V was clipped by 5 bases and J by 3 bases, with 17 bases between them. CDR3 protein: CASSPSVDSIYEQYF. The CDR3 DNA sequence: TGTGCCAGCAGTCCGAGTGTAGATTCGATCTACGAGCAGTACTTC.